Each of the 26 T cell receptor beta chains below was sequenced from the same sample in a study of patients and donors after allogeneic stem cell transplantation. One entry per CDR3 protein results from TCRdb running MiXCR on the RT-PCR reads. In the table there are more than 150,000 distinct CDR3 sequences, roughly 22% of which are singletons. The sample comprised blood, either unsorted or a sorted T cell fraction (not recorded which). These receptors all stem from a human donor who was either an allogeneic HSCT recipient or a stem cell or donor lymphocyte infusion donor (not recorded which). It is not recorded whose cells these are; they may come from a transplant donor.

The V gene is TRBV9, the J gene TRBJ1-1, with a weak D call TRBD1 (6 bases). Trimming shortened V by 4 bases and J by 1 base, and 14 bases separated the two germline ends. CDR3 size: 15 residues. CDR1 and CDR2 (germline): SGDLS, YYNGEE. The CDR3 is CASSPKTGANTEAFF. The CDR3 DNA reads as TGTGCCAGCAGCCCGAAGACAGGAGCGAACACTGAAGCTTTCTTT.

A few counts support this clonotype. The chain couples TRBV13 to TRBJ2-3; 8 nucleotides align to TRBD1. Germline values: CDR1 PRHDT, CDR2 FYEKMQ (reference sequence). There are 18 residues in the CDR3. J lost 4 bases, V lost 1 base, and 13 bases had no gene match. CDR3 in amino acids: CASSLEGRGLSSPDTQYF. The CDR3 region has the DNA TGTGCCAGCAGCTTAGAGGGCAGGGGGCTTAGCTCCCCAGATACGCAGTATTTT.

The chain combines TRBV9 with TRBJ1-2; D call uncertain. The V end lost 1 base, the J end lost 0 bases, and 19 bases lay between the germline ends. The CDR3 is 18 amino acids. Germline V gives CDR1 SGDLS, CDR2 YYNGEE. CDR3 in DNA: TGTGCCAGCAGCGTAATTGTTCAGGACCAAAACGCTAACTATGGCTACACCTTC. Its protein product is CASSVIVQDQNANYGYTF.

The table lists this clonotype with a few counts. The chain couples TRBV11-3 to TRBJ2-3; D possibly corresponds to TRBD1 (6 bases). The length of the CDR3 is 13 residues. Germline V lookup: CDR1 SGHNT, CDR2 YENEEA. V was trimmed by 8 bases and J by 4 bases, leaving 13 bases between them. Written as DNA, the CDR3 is TGTGCCAGCGGTGAAGGGGGATCAGATACGCAGTATTTT. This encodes CASGEGGSDTQYF.

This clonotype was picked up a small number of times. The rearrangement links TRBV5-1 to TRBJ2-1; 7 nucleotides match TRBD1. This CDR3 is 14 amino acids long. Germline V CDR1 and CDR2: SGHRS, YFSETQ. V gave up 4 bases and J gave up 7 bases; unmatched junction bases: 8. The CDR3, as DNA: TGCGCCAGCAGCCCAGACAGGGTGGGAAATGAGCAGTTCTTC. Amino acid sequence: CASSPDRVGNEQFF.

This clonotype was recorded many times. The CDR3 bases are TGTGCCAGCAGTACCGGACAGGGACTTGATGGCTACACCTTC. This sequence encodes CASSTGQGLDGYTF. This sequence joins TRBV12-3 or TRBV12-4 and TRBJ1-2; TRBD1 matches 8 bases. The CDR3 has 14 residues. V shed 5 bases, J shed 6 bases, and the junction held 8 bases outside the gene matches.

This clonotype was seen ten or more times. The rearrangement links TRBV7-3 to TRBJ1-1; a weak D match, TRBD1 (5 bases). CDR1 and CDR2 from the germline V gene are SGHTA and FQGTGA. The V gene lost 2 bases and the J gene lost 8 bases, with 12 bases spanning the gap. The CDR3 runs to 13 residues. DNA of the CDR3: TGTGCCAGCAGCTTAGGGGGTGTGGCGGAAGCTTTCTTT. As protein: CASSLGGVAEAFF. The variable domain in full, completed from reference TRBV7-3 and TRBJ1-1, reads GAGVSQTPSNKVTEKGKYVELRCDPISGHTALYWYRQSLGQGPEFLIYFQGTGAADDSGLPNDRFFAVRPEGSVSTLKIQRTERGDSAVYLCASSLGGVAEAFFGQGTRLTVV.

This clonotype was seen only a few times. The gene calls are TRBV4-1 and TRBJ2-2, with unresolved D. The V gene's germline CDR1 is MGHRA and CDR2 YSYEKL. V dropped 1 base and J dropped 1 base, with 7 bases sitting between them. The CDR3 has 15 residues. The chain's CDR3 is CASSQVPGNTGELFF. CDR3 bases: TGCGCCAGCAGCCAAGTTCCAGGGAACACCGGGGAGCTGTTTTTT.

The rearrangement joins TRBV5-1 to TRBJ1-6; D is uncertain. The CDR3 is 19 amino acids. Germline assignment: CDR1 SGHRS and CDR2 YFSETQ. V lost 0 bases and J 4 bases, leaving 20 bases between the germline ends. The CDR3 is CASSLAGKVLGAYNSPLHF. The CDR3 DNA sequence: TGCGCCAGCAGCTTGGCCGGAAAAGTCCTCGGAGCTTATAATTCACCCCTCCACTTT.

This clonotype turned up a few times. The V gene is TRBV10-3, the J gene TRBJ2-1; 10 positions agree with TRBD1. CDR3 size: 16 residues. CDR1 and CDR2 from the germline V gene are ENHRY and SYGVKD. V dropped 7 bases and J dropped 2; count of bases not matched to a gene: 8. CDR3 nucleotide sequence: TGTGCCATCACCCCGGGACAGGGGACTACCTACAATGAGCAGTTCTTC. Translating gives CAITPGQGTTYNEQFF.

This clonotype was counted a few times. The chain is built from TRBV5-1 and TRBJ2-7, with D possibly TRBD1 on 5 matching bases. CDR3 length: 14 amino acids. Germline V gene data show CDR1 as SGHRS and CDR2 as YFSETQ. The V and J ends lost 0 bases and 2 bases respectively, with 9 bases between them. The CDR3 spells CASSLEQAAYEQYF. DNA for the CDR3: TGCGCCAGCAGCTTGGAACAGGCCGCCTACGAGCAGTACTTC.

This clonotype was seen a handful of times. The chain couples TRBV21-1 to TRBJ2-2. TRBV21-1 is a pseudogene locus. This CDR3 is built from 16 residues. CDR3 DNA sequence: TGTGCCAGCAGCAAGATCAGGCTGTTGAGGACCGGGGAGCTGTTTTTT. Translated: CASSKIRLLRTGELFF.

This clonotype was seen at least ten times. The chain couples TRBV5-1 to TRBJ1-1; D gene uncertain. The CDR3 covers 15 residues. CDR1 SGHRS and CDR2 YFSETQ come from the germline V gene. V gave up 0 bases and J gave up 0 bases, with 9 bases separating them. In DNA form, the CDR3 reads TGCGCCAGCAGCTTGGCCTCGGGCCTGAACACTGAAGCTTTCTTT. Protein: CASSLASGLNTEAFF.

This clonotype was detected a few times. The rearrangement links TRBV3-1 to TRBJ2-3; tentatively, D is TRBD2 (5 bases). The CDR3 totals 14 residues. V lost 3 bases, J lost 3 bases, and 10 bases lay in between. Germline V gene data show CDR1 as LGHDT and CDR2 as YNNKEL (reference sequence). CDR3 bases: TGTGCCAGCAGCCAGGGCCCGGGGACAGATACGCAGTATTTT. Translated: CASSQGPGTDTQYF.

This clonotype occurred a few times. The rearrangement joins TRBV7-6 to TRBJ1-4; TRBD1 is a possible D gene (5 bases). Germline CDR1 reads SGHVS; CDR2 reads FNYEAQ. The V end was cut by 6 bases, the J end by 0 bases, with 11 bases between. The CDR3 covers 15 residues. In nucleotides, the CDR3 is TGTGCCAGCAGTCGACAGCCTTCAACTAATGAAAAACTGTTTTTT. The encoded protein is CASSRQPSTNEKLFF. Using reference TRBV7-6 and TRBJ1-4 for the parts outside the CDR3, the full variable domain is GAGVSQSPRYKVTKRGQDVALRCDPISGHVSLYWYRQALGQGPEFLTYFNYEAQQDKSGLPNDRFSAERPEGSISTLTIQRTEQRDSAMYRCASSRQPSTNEKLFFGSGTQLSVL.

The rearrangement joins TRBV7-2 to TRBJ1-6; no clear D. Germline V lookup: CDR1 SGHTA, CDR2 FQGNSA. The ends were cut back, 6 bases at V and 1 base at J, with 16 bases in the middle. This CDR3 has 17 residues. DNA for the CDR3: TGTGCCAGCAGATATGTCGGGCGCGTATCCTATAATTCACCCCTCCACTTT. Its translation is CASRYVGRVSYNSPLHF.

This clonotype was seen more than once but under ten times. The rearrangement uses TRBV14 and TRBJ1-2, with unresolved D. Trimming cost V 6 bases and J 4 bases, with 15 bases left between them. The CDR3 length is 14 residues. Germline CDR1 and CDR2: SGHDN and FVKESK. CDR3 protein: CASRHSTVPYGYTF. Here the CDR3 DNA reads TGTGCCAGCAGGCACTCTACAGTTCCCTATGGCTACACCTTC.

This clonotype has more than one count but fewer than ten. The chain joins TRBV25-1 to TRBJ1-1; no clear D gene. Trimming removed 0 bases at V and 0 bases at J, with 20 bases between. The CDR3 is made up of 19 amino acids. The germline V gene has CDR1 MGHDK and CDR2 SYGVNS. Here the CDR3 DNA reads TGTGCCAGCAGTGAATATAGAGAAGTCGCGCGCAATATGAACACTGAAGCTTTCTTT. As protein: CASSEYREVARNMNTEAFF.

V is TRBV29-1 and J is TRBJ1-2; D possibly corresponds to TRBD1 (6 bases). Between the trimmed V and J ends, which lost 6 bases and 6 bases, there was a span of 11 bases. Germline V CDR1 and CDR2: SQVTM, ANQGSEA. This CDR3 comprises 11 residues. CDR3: CSVWGLDGYTF. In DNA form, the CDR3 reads TGCAGCGTGTGGGGGCTGGATGGCTACACCTTC.

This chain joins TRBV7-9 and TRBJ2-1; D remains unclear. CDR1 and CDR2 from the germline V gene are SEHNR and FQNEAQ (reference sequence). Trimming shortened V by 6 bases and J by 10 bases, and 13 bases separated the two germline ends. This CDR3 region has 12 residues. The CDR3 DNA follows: TGTGCCAGCAGGATGGACCCTCTCGAGCAGTTCTTC. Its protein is CASRMDPLEQFF. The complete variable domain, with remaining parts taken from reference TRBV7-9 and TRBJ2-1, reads DTGVSQNPRHKITKRGQNVTFRCDPISEHNRLYWYRQTLGQGPEFLTYFQNEAQLEKSRLLSDRFSAERPKGSFSTLEIQRTEQGDSAMYLCASRMDPLEQFFGPGTRLTVL.

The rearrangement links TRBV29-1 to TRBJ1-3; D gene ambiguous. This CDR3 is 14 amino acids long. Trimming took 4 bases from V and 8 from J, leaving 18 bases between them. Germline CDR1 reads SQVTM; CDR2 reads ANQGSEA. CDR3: CSVVLGSLGDTIYF. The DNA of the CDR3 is TGCAGCGTTGTGTTGGGCAGTCTCGGGGACACCATATATTTT.

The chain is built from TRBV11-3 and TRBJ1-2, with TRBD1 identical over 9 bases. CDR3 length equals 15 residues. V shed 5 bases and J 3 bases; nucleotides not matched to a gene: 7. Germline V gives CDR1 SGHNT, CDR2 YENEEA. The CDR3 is CASSTARQGDYGYTF. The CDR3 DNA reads TGTGCCAGCAGCACAGCCCGACAGGGGGACTATGGCTACACCTTC. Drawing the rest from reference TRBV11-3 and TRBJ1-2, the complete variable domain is EAGVVQSPRYKIIEKKQPVAFWCNPISGHNTLYWYLQNLGQGPELLIRYENEEAVDDSQLPKDRFSAERLKGVDSTLKIQPAELGDSAVYLCASSTARQGDYGYTFGSGTRLTVV.

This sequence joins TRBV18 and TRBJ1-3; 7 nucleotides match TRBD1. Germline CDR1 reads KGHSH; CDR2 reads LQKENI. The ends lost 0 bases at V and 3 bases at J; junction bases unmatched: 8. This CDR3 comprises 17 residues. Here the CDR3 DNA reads TGTGCCAGCTCACCACCCTCGACAGGGAGGTTTGGAAACACCATATATTTT. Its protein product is CASSPPSTGRFGNTIYF.

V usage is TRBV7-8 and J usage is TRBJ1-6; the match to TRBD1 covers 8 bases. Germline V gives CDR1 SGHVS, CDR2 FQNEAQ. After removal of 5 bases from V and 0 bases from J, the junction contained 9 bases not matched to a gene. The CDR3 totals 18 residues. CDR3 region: CASSPRQGRISYNSPLHF. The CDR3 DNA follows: TGTGCCAGCAGCCCCCGACAGGGGAGGATCTCCTATAATTCACCCCTCCACTTT.

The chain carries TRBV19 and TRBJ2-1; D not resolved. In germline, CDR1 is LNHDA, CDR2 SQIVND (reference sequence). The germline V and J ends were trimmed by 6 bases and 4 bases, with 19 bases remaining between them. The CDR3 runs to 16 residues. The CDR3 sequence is CASSMGSDPSYNEQFF. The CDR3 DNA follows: TGTGCCAGTAGCATGGGCAGCGACCCCTCTTACAATGAGCAGTTCTTC.

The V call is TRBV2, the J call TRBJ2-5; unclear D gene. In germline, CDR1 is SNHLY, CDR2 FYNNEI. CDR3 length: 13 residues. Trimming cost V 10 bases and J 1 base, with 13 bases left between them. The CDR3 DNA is TGTGCCACCTCTGGGCAGCTCCAAGAGACCCAGTACTTC. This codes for CATSGQLQETQYF.